These 11 T cell receptor beta chains originate from one sample sequenced in a study of blood T cell repertoires in COVID-19. Sequencing used immunoSEQ multiplex PCR; TCRdb keeps in-frame clones, though not all of them. The table includes fewer than 100,000 clones, about 80% detected once. Sample: peripheral blood. Receptors originate from a woman in her 70s with acute or convalescent COVID-19.

The chain carries TRBV10-3 and TRBJ1-2, with D perhaps matching TRBD1 (5 bases). The CDR3 extends over 12 amino acids. Between the trimmed V and J ends, which lost 3 bases and 6 bases, there was a span of 8 bases. Germline V gene sequence: CDR1 ENHRY, CDR2 SYGVKD. This CDR3 is CAISDAGNGYTF. CDR3 nucleotides: TGTGCCATCAGTGACGCAGGGAATGGCTACACCTTC.

The genes are TRBV19 and TRBJ1-2; the match to TRBD1 covers 8 bases. Germline V gene lookup returns CDR1 LNHDA and CDR2 SQIVND (reference sequence). After removal of 4 bases from V and 4 bases from J, the junction contained 5 bases not matched to a gene. This CDR3 is built from 14 residues. CDR3 DNA: TGTGCCAGTAGTAGGGCAGGGGGCACCTATGGCTACACCTTC. Translated: CASSRAGGTYGYTF.

This clone has only a few counts. J is TRBJ2-7 and V is TRBV6-2 or TRBV6-3, with 11 bases lining up with TRBD2. The CDR3 runs 16 residues. The V gene's germline CDR1 is MNHEY and CDR2 SVGEGT. Unmatched junction bases numbered 9, after V lost 5 bases and J lost 3 bases. CDR3 protein: CASSHVSGRALYEQYF. CDR3 nucleotides: TGTGCCAGCAGTCACGTTAGCGGGAGGGCCCTCTACGAGCAGTACTTC.

This clone was found many times. The chain links TRBV6-5 to TRBJ1-5, with 7 bases identical to TRBD1. V lost 4 bases to trimming and J lost 2 bases; unmatched junction nucleotides: 2. The V gene's germline CDR1 is MNHEY and CDR2 SVGAGI. This CDR3 contains 14 residues. CDR3 residues: CASSSDRGNQPQHF. The CDR3 nucleotides are TGTGCCAGCAGTTCCGACAGGGGCAATCAGCCCCAGCATTTT.

The chain joins TRBV29-1 to TRBJ1-2; D might be TRBD1 (6 bases). V lost 3 bases, J lost 6 bases, and 14 bases lay in between. CDR3 length: 13 residues. The germline gives CDR1 SQVTM, CDR2 ANQGSEA. In DNA form, the CDR3 reads TGCAGCGTTGATCTACAGGGAATGAATGGCTACACCTTC. Protein sequence: CSVDLQGMNGYTF.

This clone was seen only a few times. The CDR3 bases are TGTGCCAGCAGCCCATGGACAGGACGGGAGCAGTACTTC. Its translation: CASSPWTGREQYF. The chain carries TRBV3-1 (or the pseudogene TRBV3-2) and TRBJ2-7, with 7 positions matching TRBD1. The V gene end was trimmed by 4 bases and the J gene end by 7 bases; junction bases not matched to a gene: 7. Germline V lookup: CDR1 LGHDT, CDR2 YNNKEL (reference sequence). This CDR3 region has 13 residues.

This sequence joins TRBV7-7 and TRBJ2-5; 8 positions match TRBD1. Per the germline V gene, CDR1 is SSHAT and CDR2 is FNYEAQ (reference sequence). This CDR3 has 16 amino acids. Trimming removed 1 base from V and 5 bases from J; junction bases left unmatched: 9. DNA of the CDR3: TGTGCCAGCAGCTTAGTTCCCGGACAGGGCTTTGAGACCCAGTACTTC. Its translation: CASSLVPGQGFETQYF. Looking up the rest from reference TRBV7-7 and TRBJ2-5 gives the full variable domain: GAGVSQSPRYKVTKRGQDVTLRCDPISSHATLYWYQQALGQGPEFLTYFNYEAQPDKSGLPSDRFSAERPEGSISTLTIQRTEQRDSAMYRCASSLVPGQGFETQYFGPGTRLLVL.

The rearrangement links TRBV12-3 or TRBV12-4 to TRBJ1-1, with no clear D. The CDR3 runs to 13 residues. Trimming shortened V by 2 bases and J by 3 bases, and 7 bases separated the two germline ends. CDR3 coding DNA: TGTGCCAGCAGTTTAAGGGAGGACACTGAAGCTTTCTTT. It specifies CASSLREDTEAFF.

The V and J genes are TRBV5-1 and TRBJ2-7; the D gene is possibly TRBD1 (6 bases). Trimming shortened V by 5 bases and J by 0 bases, and 15 bases separated the two germline ends. The CDR3 sequence is 15 residues long. The germline V gene encodes CDR1 SGHRS and CDR2 YFSETQ. The CDR3 spells CASRRGQTVSYEQYF. CDR3 in DNA: TGCGCCAGCAGGCGCGGACAGACTGTCTCCTACGAGCAGTACTTC.

The chain links TRBV29-1 to TRBJ2-1; TRBD1 might be the D (5 bases). CDR3 size: 17 residues. Germline values: CDR1 SQVTM, CDR2 ANQGSEA. V lost 0 bases, J lost 6 bases, and 21 bases lay in between. The CDR3 bases are TGCAGCGTTGAAGATCTCGTGACCCTAAATAGGGGCAATGAGCAGTTCTTC. It codes for CSVEDLVTLNRGNEQFF.

CDR3 residues: CASSRAGAWGEKLFF. The CDR3 bases are TGTGCCAGCAGTAGAGCAGGGGCATGGGGTGAAAAACTGTTTTTT. The chain joins TRBV27 to TRBJ1-4; D may be TRBD1 (6 bases). The CDR3 consists of 15 residues. The germline V and J ends were trimmed by 5 bases and 7 bases, with 17 bases remaining between them. Germline loops: CDR1 MNHEY, CDR2 SMNVEV (reference sequence).